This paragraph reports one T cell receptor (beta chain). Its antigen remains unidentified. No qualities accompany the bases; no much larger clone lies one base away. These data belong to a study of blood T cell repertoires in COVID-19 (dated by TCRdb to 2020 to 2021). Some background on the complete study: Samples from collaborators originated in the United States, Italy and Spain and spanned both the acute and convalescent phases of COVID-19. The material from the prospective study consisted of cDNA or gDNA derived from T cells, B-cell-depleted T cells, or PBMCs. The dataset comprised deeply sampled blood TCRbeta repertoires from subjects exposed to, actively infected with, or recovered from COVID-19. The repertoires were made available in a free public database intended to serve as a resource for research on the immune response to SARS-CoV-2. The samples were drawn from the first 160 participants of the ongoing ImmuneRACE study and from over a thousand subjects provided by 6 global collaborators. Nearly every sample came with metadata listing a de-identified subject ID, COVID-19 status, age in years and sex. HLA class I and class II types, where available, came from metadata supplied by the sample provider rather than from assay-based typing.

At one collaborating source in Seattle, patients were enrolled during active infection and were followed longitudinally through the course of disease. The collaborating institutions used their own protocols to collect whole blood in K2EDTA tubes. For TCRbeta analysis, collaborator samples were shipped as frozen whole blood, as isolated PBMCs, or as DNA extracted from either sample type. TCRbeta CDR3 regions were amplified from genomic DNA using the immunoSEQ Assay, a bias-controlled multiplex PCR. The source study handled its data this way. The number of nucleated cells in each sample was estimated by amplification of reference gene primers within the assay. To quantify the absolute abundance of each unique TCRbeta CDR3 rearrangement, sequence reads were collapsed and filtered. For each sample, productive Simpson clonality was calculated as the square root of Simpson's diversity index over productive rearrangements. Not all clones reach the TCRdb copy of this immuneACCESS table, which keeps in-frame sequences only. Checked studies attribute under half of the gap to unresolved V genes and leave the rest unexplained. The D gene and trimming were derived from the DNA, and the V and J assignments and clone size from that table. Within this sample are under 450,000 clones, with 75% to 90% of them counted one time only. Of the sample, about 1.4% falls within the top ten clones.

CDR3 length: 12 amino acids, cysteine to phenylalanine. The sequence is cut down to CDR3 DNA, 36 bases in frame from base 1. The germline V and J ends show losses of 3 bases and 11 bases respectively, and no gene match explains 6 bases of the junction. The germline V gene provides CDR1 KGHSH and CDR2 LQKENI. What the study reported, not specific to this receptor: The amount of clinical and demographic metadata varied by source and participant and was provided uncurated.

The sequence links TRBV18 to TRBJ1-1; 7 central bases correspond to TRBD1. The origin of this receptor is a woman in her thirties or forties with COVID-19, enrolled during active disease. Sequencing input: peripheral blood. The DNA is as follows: TGTGCCAGCTCACCCCTTGGACAGGAGGCTTTCTTT. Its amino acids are CASSPLGQEAFF.